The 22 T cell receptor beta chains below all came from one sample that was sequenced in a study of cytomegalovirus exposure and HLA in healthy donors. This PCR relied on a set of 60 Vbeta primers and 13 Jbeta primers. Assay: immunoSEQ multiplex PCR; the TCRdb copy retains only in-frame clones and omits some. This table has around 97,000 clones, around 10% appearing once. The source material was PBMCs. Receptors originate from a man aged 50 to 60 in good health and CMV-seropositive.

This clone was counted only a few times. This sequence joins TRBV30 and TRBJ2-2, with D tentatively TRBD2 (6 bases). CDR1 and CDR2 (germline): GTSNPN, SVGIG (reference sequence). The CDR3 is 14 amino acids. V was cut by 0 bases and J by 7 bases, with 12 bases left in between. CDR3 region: CAWSVRGRSGELFF. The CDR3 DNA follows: TGTGCCTGGAGTGTACGGGGGAGAAGCGGGGAGCTGTTTTTT. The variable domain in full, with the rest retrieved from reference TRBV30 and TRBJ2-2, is SQTIHQWPATLVQPVGSPLSLECTVEGTSNPNLYWYRQAAGRGLQLLFYSVGIGQISSEVPQNLSASRPQDRQFILSSKKLLLSDSGFYLCAWSVRGRSGELFFGEGSRLTVL.

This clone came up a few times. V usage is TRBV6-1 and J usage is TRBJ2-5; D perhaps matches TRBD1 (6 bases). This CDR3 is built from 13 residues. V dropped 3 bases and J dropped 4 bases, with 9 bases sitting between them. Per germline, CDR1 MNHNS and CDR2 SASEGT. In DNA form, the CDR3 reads TGTGCCAGCAGTGAGTTACAGGGAGAGACCCAGTACTTC. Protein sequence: CASSELQGETQYF.

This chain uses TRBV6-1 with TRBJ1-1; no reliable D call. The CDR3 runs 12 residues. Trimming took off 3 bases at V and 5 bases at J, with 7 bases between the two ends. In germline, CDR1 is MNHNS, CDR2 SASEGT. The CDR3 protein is CASSEAKTEAFF. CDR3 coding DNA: TGTGCCAGCAGTGAGGCCAAGACTGAAGCTTTCTTT.

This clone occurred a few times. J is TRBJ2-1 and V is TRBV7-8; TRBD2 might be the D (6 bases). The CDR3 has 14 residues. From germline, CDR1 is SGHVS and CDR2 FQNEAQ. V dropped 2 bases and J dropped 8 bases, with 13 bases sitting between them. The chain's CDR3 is CASSLRSREHEQFF. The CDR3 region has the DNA TGTGCCAGCAGCTTACGGTCACGGGAGCATGAGCAGTTCTTC. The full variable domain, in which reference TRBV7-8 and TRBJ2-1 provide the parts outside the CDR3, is GAGVSQSPRYKVAKRGQDVALRCDPISGHVSLFWYQQALGQGPEFLTYFQNEAQLDKSGLPSDRFFAERPEGSVSTLKIQRTQQEDSAVYLCASSLRSREHEQFFGPGTRLTVL.

CDR3 amino acids: CASSLVRGSSYNEQFF. The CDR3 DNA reads TGTGCCAGCAGCTTAGTGCGGGGAAGCTCCTACAATGAGCAGTTCTTC. The V and J genes are TRBV7-2 and TRBJ2-1, with a weak D call TRBD2 (6 bases). Germline lookup yields CDR1 SGHTA and CDR2 FQGNSA. V dropped 1 base and J dropped 0 bases, with 10 bases sitting between them. The CDR3 length is 16 residues.

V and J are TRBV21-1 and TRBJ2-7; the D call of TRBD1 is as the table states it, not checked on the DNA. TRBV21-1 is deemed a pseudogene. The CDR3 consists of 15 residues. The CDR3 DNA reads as TGTGCCAGCCCCCCGGGCAGGACAGAGGGTTACGAGCAGTACTTC. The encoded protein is CASPPGRTEGYEQYF.

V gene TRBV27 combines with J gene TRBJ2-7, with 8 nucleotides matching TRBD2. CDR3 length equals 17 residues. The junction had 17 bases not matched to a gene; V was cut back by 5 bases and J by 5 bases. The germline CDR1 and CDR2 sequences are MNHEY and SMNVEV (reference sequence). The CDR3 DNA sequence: TGTGCCAGCAGTCCACGACCGACCGGGAGGGCCTCAGACGAGCAGTACTTC. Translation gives CASSPRPTGRASDEQYF.

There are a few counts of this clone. The CDR3 region is CASSESKQFF. The CDR3 DNA follows: TGTGCCAGCAGTGAATCAAAGCAGTTCTTC. The V and J genes are TRBV25-1 and TRBJ2-1, with D hard to call. The CDR3 sequence is 10 residues long. Trimming pared 1 base from V and 11 bases from J, leaving 3 bases between. CDR1 and CDR2 from the germline V gene are MGHDK and SYGVNS.

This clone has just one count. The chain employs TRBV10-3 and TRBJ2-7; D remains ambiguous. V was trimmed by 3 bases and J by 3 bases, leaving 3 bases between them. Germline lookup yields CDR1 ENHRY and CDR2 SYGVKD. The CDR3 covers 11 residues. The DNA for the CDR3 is TGTGCCATCAGTGACAGCTACGAGCAGTACTTC. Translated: CAISDSYEQYF.

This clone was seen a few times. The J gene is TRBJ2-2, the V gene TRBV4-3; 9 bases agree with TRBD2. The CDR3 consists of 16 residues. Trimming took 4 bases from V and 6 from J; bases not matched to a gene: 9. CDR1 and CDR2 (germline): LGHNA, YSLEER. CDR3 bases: TGCGCCAGCAGCCCCCGTAATAGCGGGAGCTCCGGGGAGCTGTTTTTT. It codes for CASSPRNSGSSGELFF.

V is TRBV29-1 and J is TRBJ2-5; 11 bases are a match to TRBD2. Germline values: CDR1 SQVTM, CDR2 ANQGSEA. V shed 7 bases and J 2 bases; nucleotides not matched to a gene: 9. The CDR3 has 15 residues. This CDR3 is CSGLAGPLSQETQYF. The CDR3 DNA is TGCAGCGGACTAGCGGGACCCCTAAGTCAAGAGACCCAGTACTTC.

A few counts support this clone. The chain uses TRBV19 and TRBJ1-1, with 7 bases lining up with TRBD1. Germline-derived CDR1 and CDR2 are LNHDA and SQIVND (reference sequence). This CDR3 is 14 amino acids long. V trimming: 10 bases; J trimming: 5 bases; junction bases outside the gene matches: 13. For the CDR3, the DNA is TGTGCCACTATCTTAACAGGGGAGAGGACTGAAGCTTTCTTT. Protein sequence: CATILTGERTEAFF.

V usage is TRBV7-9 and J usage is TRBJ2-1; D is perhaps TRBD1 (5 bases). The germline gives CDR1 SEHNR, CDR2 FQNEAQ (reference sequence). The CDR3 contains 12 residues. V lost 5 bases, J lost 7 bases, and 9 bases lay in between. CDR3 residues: CASSPDMNEQFF. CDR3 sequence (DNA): TGTGCCAGCAGCCCGGACATGAATGAGCAGTTCTTC.

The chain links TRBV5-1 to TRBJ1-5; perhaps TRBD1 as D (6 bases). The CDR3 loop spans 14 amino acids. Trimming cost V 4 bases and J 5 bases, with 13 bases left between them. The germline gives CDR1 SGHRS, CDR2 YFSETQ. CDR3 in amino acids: CASSPDGGHQPQHF. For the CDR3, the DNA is TGCGCCAGCAGCCCCGACGGGGGGCATCAGCCCCAGCATTTT.

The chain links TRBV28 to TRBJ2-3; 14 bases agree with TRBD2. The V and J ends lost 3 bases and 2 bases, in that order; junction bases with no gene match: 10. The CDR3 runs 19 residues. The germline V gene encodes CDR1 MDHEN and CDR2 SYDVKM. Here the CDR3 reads CASSFSGLAGGSHTDTQYF. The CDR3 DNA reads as TGTGCCAGCAGTTTCTCCGGACTAGCGGGAGGATCTCACACAGATACGCAGTATTTT.

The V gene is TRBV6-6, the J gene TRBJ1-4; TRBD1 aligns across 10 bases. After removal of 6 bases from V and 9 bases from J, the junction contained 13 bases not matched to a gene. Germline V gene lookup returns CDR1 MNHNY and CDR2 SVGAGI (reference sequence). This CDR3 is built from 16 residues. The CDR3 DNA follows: TGTGCCAGCAGCCAACAGCCCGGGACAGGGGATAAAAAACTGTTTTTT. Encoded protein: CASSQQPGTGDKKLFF.

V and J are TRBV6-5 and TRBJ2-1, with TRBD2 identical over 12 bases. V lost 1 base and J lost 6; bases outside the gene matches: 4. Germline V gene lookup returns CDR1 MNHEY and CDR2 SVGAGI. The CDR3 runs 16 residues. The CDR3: CASSYLGLAGSNEQFF. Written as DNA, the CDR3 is TGTGCCAGCAGTTACTTGGGACTAGCGGGTTCCAATGAGCAGTTCTTC.

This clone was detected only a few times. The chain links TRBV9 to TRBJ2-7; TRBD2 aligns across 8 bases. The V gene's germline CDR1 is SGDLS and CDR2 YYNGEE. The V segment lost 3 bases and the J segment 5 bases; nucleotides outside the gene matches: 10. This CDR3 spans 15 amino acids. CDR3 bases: TGTGCCAGCAGCGAGAGCGGGAGTGATCTGGACGAGCAGTACTTC. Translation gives CASSESGSDLDEQYF. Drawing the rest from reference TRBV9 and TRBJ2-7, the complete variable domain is DSGVTQTPKHLITATGQRVTLRCSPRSGDLSVYWYQQSLDQGLQFLIQYYNGEERAKGNILERFSAQQFPDLHSELNLSSLELGDSALYFCASSESGSDLDEQYFGPGTRLTVT.

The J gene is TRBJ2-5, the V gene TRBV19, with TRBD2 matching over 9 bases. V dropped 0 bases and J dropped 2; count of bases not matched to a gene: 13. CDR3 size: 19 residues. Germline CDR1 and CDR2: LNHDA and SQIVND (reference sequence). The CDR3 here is CASSIDPPGVAGVQETQYF. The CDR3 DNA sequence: TGTGCCAGTAGTATAGATCCCCCCGGGGTAGCGGGAGTTCAAGAGACCCAGTACTTC.

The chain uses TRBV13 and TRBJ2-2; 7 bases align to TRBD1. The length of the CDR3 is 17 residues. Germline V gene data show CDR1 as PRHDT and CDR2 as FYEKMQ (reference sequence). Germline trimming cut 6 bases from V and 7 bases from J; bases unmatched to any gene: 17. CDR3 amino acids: CASSLHPQGSPSGELFF. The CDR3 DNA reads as TGTGCCAGCAGTCTCCACCCACAGGGGTCCCCTAGCGGGGAGCTGTTTTTT.

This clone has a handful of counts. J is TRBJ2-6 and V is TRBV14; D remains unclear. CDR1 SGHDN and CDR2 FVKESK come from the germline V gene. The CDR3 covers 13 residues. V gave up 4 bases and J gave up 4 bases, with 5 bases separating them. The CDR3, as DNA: TGTGCCAGCAGCCCTCTCGGGGCCAACGTCCTGACTTTC. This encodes CASSPLGANVLTF.

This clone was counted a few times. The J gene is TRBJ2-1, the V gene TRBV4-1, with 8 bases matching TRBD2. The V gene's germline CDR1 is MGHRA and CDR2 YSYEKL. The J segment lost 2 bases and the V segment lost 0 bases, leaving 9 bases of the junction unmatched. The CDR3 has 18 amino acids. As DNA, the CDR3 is TGCGCCAGCAGCCAAGATAGTAGCGGGGAGGGTCCCTACAATGAGCAGTTCTTC. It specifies CASSQDSSGEGPYNEQFF.